These T cell receptor beta chains were read from a single sample in a study of shared clonotypes between healthy human individuals. TCRdb's table, derived via immunoSEQ multiplex PCR, lists solely in-frame clones and lacks some. In the table there are about 2 million clones, about 95% of which are singletons. The sample was naive CD8+ T cells sorted from blood. Source of these receptors: a man between 18 and 29 years old in good health. Each CDR3 is given with its conserved first and last residue. Fields, in order: V gene, clone size, D gene, J gene, CDR3 protein, CDR3 DNA. The D gene is left open where the match is weak. Clone sizes are given selectively: once, few, many, or a class where the clone is expanded.

v_call: TRBV29-1
clone_size: -
d_call: -
j_call: TRBJ1-2
cdr3_aa: CSVDSSYGYTF
cdr3_nt: TGCAGCGTCGATAGCAGCTATGGCTACACCTTC

v_call: TRBV27
clone_size: -
d_call: TRBD1
j_call: TRBJ1-5
cdr3_aa: CASSFQGEDQPQHF
cdr3_nt: TGTGCCAGCAGTTTTCAGGGGGAAGATCAGCCCCAGCATTTT

v_call: TRBV4-3
clone_size: -
d_call: -
j_call: TRBJ2-7
cdr3_aa: CASSQTEGLTFEQYF
cdr3_nt: TGCGCCAGCAGCCAAACGGAGGGACTGACTTTCGAGCAGTACTTC

v_call: TRBV9
clone_size: few
d_call: -
j_call: TRBJ2-2
cdr3_aa: CASSVGGSGELFF
cdr3_nt: TGTGCCAGCAGCGTAGGGGGATCCGGGGAGCTGTTTTTT

v_call: TRBV5-1
clone_size: -
d_call: TRBD1
j_call: TRBJ2-7
cdr3_aa: CASSFWTGDYEQYF
cdr3_nt: TGCGCCAGCAGCTTTTGGACAGGGGATTACGAGCAGTACTTC

v_call: TRBV6-1
clone_size: -
d_call: -
j_call: TRBJ1-3
cdr3_aa: CASSEPGPYTGNTIYF
cdr3_nt: TGTGCCAGCAGTGAACCCGGGCCTTATACTGGAAACACCATATATTTT

v_call: TRBV7-9
clone_size: -
d_call: -
j_call: TRBJ1-2
cdr3_aa: CASSLGGMVHGYTF
cdr3_nt: TGTGCCAGCAGCTTAGGAGGAATGGTCCATGGCTACACCTTC

v_call: TRBV5-5
clone_size: -
d_call: TRBD2
j_call: TRBJ2-5
cdr3_aa: CASSLERGGHETQYF
cdr3_nt: TGTGCCAGCAGCTTGGAGCGGGGGGGCCACGAGACCCAGTACTTC

v_call: TRBV4-2
clone_size: -
d_call: TRBD1
j_call: TRBJ2-1
cdr3_aa: CASSQEGLGTEYNEQFF
cdr3_nt: TGTGCCAGCAGCCAAGAAGGGCTGGGGACAGAGTACAATGAGCAGTTCTTC

v_call: TRBV9
clone_size: -
d_call: TRBD1
j_call: TRBJ1-2
cdr3_aa: CASREGDRSSRYTF
cdr3_nt: TGTGCCAGCAGAGAAGGGGACAGGTCTTCCAGGTACACCTTC

v_call: TRBV7-9
clone_size: -
d_call: -
j_call: TRBJ2-7
cdr3_aa: CASSRSPDYEQYF
cdr3_nt: TGTGCCAGCAGCCGAAGTCCAGACTACGAGCAGTACTTC

v_call: TRBV9
clone_size: once
d_call: -
j_call: TRBJ2-7
cdr3_aa: CASSIGETYEQYF
cdr3_nt: TGTGCCAGCAGTATAGGTGAAACCTACGAGCAGTACTTC

v_call: TRBV27
clone_size: -
d_call: -
j_call: TRBJ2-5
cdr3_aa: CASGLRETQYF
cdr3_nt: TGTGCCAGCGGCCTTCGAGAGACCCAGTACTTC

v_call: TRBV10-1
clone_size: -
d_call: -
j_call: TRBJ1-5
cdr3_aa: CASSPPTGQINQPQHF
cdr3_nt: TGCGCCAGCAGCCCGCCAACGGGACAAATAAATCAGCCCCAGCATTTT

v_call: TRBV27
clone_size: -
d_call: TRBD2
j_call: TRBJ2-7
cdr3_aa: CASSLTGLAAYEQYF
cdr3_nt: TGTGCCAGCAGCCTTACGGGACTAGCGGCCTACGAGCAGTACTTC

v_call: TRBV7-9
clone_size: few
d_call: TRBD1
j_call: TRBJ1-5
cdr3_aa: CASSLAGDRDDQPQHF
cdr3_nt: TGTGCCAGCAGCTTAGCTGGAGACAGGGATGATCAGCCCCAGCATTTT

v_call: TRBV28
clone_size: -
d_call: -
j_call: TRBJ2-5
cdr3_aa: CASSTRGLETQYF
cdr3_nt: TGTGCCAGCAGTACCCGGGGGTTAGAGACCCAGTACTTC

v_call: TRBV28
clone_size: -
d_call: TRBD1
j_call: TRBJ1-6
cdr3_aa: CASSSPLDRGISPLHF
cdr3_nt: TGTGCCAGCAGTTCTCCTCTTGACAGGGGGATTTCACCCCTCCACTTT

v_call: TRBV5-4
clone_size: -
d_call: -
j_call: TRBJ1-1
cdr3_aa: CASSYWWSMNTEAFF
cdr3_nt: TGTGCCAGCAGCTATTGGTGGAGCATGAACACTGAAGCTTTCTTT